One and the same sample provided the 26 T cell receptor beta chains below, sequenced in a study of shared clonotypes between healthy human individuals. The method was immunoSEQ multiplex PCR; TCRdb's version includes in-frame clones alone and lacks a portion of them. In the table there are 2 million to 2.5 million clones, 90% to 95% of which are singletons. Sequencing was performed on naive CD4+ T cells sorted from blood. Subset defined: CD45RA+ positively selected. All receptors derive from a young man in good health.

This chain links TRBV29-1 with TRBJ2-3; the D gene is possibly TRBD2 (6 bases). Germline loops: CDR1 SQVTM, CDR2 ANQGSEA. CDR3 size: 15 residues. The CDR3 nucleotides are TGCAGTGGGCGTCGGGACTCACTAACCACAGATACGCAGTATTTT. It specifies CSGRRDSLTTDTQYF.

The J gene is TRBJ2-1, the V gene TRBV29-1, with 11 nucleotides matching TRBD2. CDR1 is SQVTM and CDR2 is ANQGSEA in the germline V gene. This CDR3 spans 12 amino acids. Trimming took 2 bases from V and 10 from J; bases not matched to a gene: 1. The CDR3 here is CSVEPSGGEQFF. The CDR3 coding sequence is TGCAGCGTTGAACCTAGCGGGGGGGAGCAGTTCTTC.

The gene calls are TRBV28 and TRBJ2-2; maybe TRBD1 (5 bases). The V end lost 5 bases, the J end lost 0 bases, and 10 bases lay between the germline ends. This CDR3 has 15 amino acids. The germline V gene has CDR1 MDHEN and CDR2 SYDVKM. CDR3 nucleotides: TGTGCCAGCAGTATCAGGGCCGCGAACACCGGGGAGCTGTTTTTT. It is translated as CASSIRAANTGELFF.

Concerning this clone itself: Other DNA variants within this sample encode the same CDR3. This rearrangement joins TRBV7-9 to TRBJ2-3; D not resolved. The CDR3 totals 15 residues. Germline V gene data show CDR1 as SEHNR and CDR2 as FQNEAQ (reference sequence). The V gene lost 1 base and the J gene lost 1 base, with 9 bases spanning the gap. The CDR3 coding sequence is TGTGCCAGCAGCTTAGGAGGCACTGGCACAGATACGCAGTATTTT. As protein: CASSLGGTGTDTQYF.

The chain recombines TRBV18 with TRBJ1-4, with TRBD1 matching over 8 bases. Germline loops: CDR1 KGHSH, CDR2 LQKENI. Trimming at V came to 4 bases and at J to 3 bases, leaving 7 bases not matched to a gene. The CDR3 extends over 16 amino acids. The CDR3 here is CASSRYPGQANEKLFF. CDR3 in DNA: TGTGCCAGCTCACGTTACCCGGGACAGGCTAATGAAAAACTGTTTTTT. The full variable domain, with the rest looked up from reference TRBV18 and TRBJ1-4, is NAGVMQNPRHLVRRRGQEARLRCSPMKGHSHVYWYRQLPEEGLKFMVYLQKENIIDESGMPKERFSAEFPKEGPSILRIQQVVRGDSAAYFCASSRYPGQANEKLFFGSGTQLSVL.

The V and J genes are TRBV30 and TRBJ1-2, with TRBD1 as a possible D gene (5 bases). Trimming cost V 4 bases and J 1 base, with 13 bases left between them. CDR1 is GTSNPN, CDR2 SVGIG, per germline (reference sequence). The CDR3 sequence is 14 residues long. The CDR3 bases are TGTGCCTGGAAGACAGAATCCTATAACTATGGCTACACCTTC. As protein: CAWKTESYNYGYTF.

The V and J genes are TRBV5-4 and TRBJ1-2; D not resolved. Germline V gene sequence: CDR1 SGHNT, CDR2 YYREEE (reference sequence). CDR3 length: 14 amino acids. Trimming pared 1 base from V and 0 bases from J, leaving 7 bases between. CDR3 region: CASSLMGANYGYTF. Here the CDR3 DNA reads TGTGCCAGCAGCTTGATGGGAGCTAACTATGGCTACACCTTC.

This chain uses TRBV11-3 with TRBJ1-6, with 9 nucleotides matching TRBD1. Germline CDR1 and CDR2: SGHNT and YENEEA. V lost 5 bases and J lost 10; bases outside the gene matches: 9. The CDR3 consists of 15 residues. CDR3 bases: TGTGCCAGCAGCGCAACCACAGGGGGCGGGTCACCCCTCCACTTT. Protein product: CASSATTGGGSPLHF.

Concerning this clone itself: The same CDR3 also results from other DNA sequences found in this sample. The chain carries TRBV6-6 and TRBJ2-7, with 9 positions matching TRBD1. Germline values: CDR1 MNHNY, CDR2 SVGAGI (reference sequence). J gave up 3 bases and V 0 bases, and 6 bases lay outside the gene matches. The CDR3 loop spans 16 amino acids. CDR3 loop: CASSYSRPGQGYEQYF. DNA of the CDR3: TGTGCCAGCAGTTACTCCCGACCGGGACAGGGCTACGAGCAGTACTTC.

The genes are TRBV5-1 and TRBJ2-5, with D perhaps being TRBD1 or TRBD2 (6 bases each). V lost 5 bases and J 2 bases, leaving 19 bases between the germline ends. Germline CDR1 is SGHRS and CDR2 is YFSETQ. The CDR3 length is 16 residues. This CDR3 is CASRNGRGPGQETQYF. The CDR3, as DNA: TGCGCCAGCAGAAACGGCCGGGGGCCGGGGCAAGAGACCCAGTACTTC.

The V call is TRBV6-5, the J call TRBJ1-1; D is possibly TRBD1 (6 bases). V shed 6 bases and J shed 10 bases, with 18 bases lying between them. The CDR3 consists of 13 residues. Looked up from germline, CDR1 is MNHEY and CDR2 is SVGAGI. The CDR3 region is CASSLGYGGLAFF. The DNA for the CDR3 is TGTGCCAGCAGCCTTGGGTACGGGGGGCTAGCTTTCTTT.

This chain joins TRBV29-1 and TRBJ2-7; 7 bases fit TRBD2. The V gene end was trimmed by 1 base and the J gene end by 4 bases; junction bases not matched to a gene: 1. Per germline, CDR1 SQVTM and CDR2 ANQGSEA. This CDR3 is 12 amino acids long. In DNA, the CDR3 is TGCAGCGTTGAAGTGGGAGGGTACGAGCAGTACTTC. Protein: CSVEVGGYEQYF.

In regard to this clone: Just one base apart from a much larger clone, this may be a read error. The gene calls are TRBV5-4 and TRBJ2-7; 10 nucleotides agree with TRBD1. V gave up 1 base and J gave up 2 bases; unmatched junction bases: 3. The CDR3 extends over 15 amino acids. From germline, CDR1 is SGHNT and CDR2 YYREEE (reference sequence). This CDR3 is CASSLRGQGAYEQYF. CDR3 sequence (DNA): TGTGCCAGCAGCTTGCGAGGACAGGGGGCCTACGAGCAGTACTTC. The whole variable domain, remainder taken from reference TRBV5-4 and TRBJ2-7, is ETGVTQSPTHLIKTRGQQVTLRCSSQSGHNTVSWYQQALGQGPQFIFQYYREEENGRGNFPPRFSGLQFPNYSSELNVNALELDDSALYLCASSLRGQGAYEQYFGPGTRLTVT.

This chain joins TRBV19 and TRBJ2-3; D is ambiguous. V dropped 4 bases and J dropped 11 bases, with 19 bases sitting between them. The CDR3 runs 14 residues. Germline V gene data show CDR1 as LNHDA and CDR2 as SQIVND (reference sequence). CDR3 sequence (DNA): TGTGCCAGTAGTACACCGCCTCCATGGGAAGTGCAGTATTTT. Its translation: CASSTPPPWEVQYF.

V usage is TRBV7-9 and J usage is TRBJ2-4, with D possibly matching TRBD2 (8 bases). CDR1 and CDR2 from the germline V gene are SEHNR and FQNEAQ (reference sequence). V lost 5 bases, J lost 7 bases, and 15 bases lay in between. The CDR3 loop spans 14 amino acids. The CDR3 DNA reads TGTGCCAGCAGCAACAGGGGACTAGTGAACATTCAGTACTTC. Protein: CASSNRGLVNIQYF.

The genes are TRBV7-2 and TRBJ2-1; 10 bases agree with TRBD1. The CDR3 spans 16 residues. Germline V lookup: CDR1 SGHTA, CDR2 FQGNSA. The J segment lost 4 bases and the V segment lost 2 bases, leaving 5 bases of the junction unmatched. CDR3 region: CASSLFGTGVYNEQFF. CDR3 coding DNA: TGTGCCAGCAGCTTATTCGGGACAGGGGTGTACAATGAGCAGTTCTTC.

The rearrangement uses TRBV27 and TRBJ1-6, with D unresolved. The ends were cut back, 7 bases at V and 6 bases at J, with 16 bases in the middle. The CDR3 totals 15 residues. Per the germline V gene, CDR1 is MNHEY and CDR2 is SMNVEV (reference sequence). CDR3: CASTLRAEGNSPLHF. The CDR3 bases are TGTGCCAGCACCCTTAGAGCGGAAGGTAATTCACCCCTCCACTTT.

Comments on this clone: Other nucleotide sequences in the sample specify the same CDR3. The V gene is TRBV5-1, the J gene TRBJ1-5; D might be TRBD1 (5 bases). CDR3 length: 14 amino acids. V was pared by 5 bases and J by 0 bases, with 9 bases between. The germline CDR1 and CDR2 sequences are SGHRS and YFSETQ. The CDR3, as DNA: TGCGCCAGCAGTTCGGGGGATAGCAATCAGCCCCAGCATTTT. Translation gives CASSSGDSNQPQHF.

This clone was recorded only once. J is TRBJ1-6 and V is TRBV4-1; the D gene is possibly TRBD1 (5 bases). The CDR3 runs to 13 residues. Germline lookup yields CDR1 MGHRA and CDR2 YSYEKL. V lost 3 bases to trimming and J lost 8 bases, with 8 bases between them. This CDR3 reads CASSQEGYSPLHF. Here the CDR3 DNA reads TGCGCCAGCAGCCAGGAGGGGTATTCACCCCTCCACTTT.

The chain uses TRBV7-6 and TRBJ2-7, with 7 bases that match TRBD2. Germline CDR1 SGHVS, CDR2 FNYEAQ. This CDR3 contains 16 residues. The trim removed 1 base at V and 3 bases at J, leaving 9 bases unmatched. CDR3 region: CASSLDDGRGNYEQYF. The CDR3 DNA follows: TGTGCCAGCAGCTTAGATGATGGGCGGGGGAACTACGAGCAGTACTTC.

To note about this clone: A much larger clone is a single base away; this may be a read error. The sample holds other DNA sequences that translate to the same CDR3. The V gene is TRBV11-2, the J gene TRBJ1-5; no firm D call. V lost 3 bases and J lost 0, with 3 bases in between. The CDR3 spans 13 residues. Germline loops: CDR1 SGHAT, CDR2 FQNNGV. This CDR3 is CASSLGSNQPQHF. Here the CDR3 DNA reads TGTGCCAGCAGCTTGGGTAGCAATCAGCCCCAGCATTTT.

In DNA form, the CDR3 reads TGTGCCAGTAGTATAGACCCGAAAGACAAGGGGGTGTTCAATCAGCCCCAGCATTTT. Its translation is CASSIDPKDKGVFNQPQHF. The V gene is TRBV19, the J gene TRBJ1-5, with D perhaps TRBD1 (6 bases). The V end was cut by 0 bases, the J end by 3 bases, with 21 bases between. This CDR3 has 19 residues. Germline V lookup: CDR1 LNHDA, CDR2 SQIVND (reference sequence).

This chain connects TRBV7-5 to TRBJ2-7; TRBD2, the table's D call, lacks a check against the DNA. TRBV7-5 corresponds to a pseudogene. This CDR3 is 16 amino acids long. CDR3 protein: CARSLYSGRKLYEQYF. CDR3 in DNA: TGTGCCAGAAGCTTATATAGCGGGAGGAAGCTCTACGAGCAGTACTTC.

This clone has just one count. This sample includes further DNA sequences coding for the same CDR3. The chain employs TRBV6-5 and TRBJ2-4; maybe TRBD2 (6 bases). V lost 6 bases, J lost 0 bases, and 9 bases lay in between. The length of the CDR3 is 14 residues. CDR1 MNHEY and CDR2 SVGAGI come from the germline V gene. The CDR3, as DNA: TGTGCCAGCAGCCCGGGACTAGCCAAAAACATTCAGTACTTC. Its protein is CASSPGLAKNIQYF.

J is TRBJ2-1 and V is TRBV6-1; D not resolved. The CDR3 covers 14 residues. Trimming removed 4 bases at V and 5 bases at J, with 12 bases between. Per the germline V gene, CDR1 is MNHNS and CDR2 is SASEGT. DNA of the CDR3: TGTGCCAGCAGTGGTCCGGTCACAAACAATGAGCAGTTCTTC. Protein sequence: CASSGPVTNNEQFF.

This chain uses TRBV27 with TRBJ2-7; 7 bases line up with TRBD1. The CDR3 totals 17 residues. The germline V gene encodes CDR1 MNHEY and CDR2 SMNVEV (reference sequence). V was pared by 5 bases and J by 2 bases, with 15 bases of the junction left unmatched. The CDR3 protein is CASSLRTGTTTTYEQYF. CDR3 nucleotides: TGTGCCAGCAGTCTGCGGACAGGAACCACTACCACCTACGAGCAGTACTTC.